This T cell receptor (beta chain) was recorded in a study of OX40 agonist ivuxolimab in advanced cancers. The method was immunoSEQ multiplex PCR; TCRdb's version includes in-frame clones alone and lacks a portion of them. This sample yields roughly 38,000 clones, of which roughly 82% are seen a single time; roughly 1.8% belongs to the top ten. Germline V gives CDR1 LGHNA, CDR2 YSLEER. The V and J ends lost 0 bases and 4 bases, in that order; junction bases with no gene match: 10. The CDR3 is 17 residues long. The genes are TRBV4-3 and TRBJ2-5; TRBD1 agrees at 8 bases. This clonotype originated in an adult with an advanced solid tumor such as melanoma, head and neck, liver or kidney cancer. The sample in question was CD4+ or CD8+ T cells sorted from blood, obtained in a trial of the OX40 agonist ivuxolimab. The CDR3 sequence is CASSQEYRGIDVETQYF. The CDR3 nucleotides read TGCGCCAGCAGCCAAGAGTACAGGGGGATCGATGTAGAGACCCAGTACTTC.